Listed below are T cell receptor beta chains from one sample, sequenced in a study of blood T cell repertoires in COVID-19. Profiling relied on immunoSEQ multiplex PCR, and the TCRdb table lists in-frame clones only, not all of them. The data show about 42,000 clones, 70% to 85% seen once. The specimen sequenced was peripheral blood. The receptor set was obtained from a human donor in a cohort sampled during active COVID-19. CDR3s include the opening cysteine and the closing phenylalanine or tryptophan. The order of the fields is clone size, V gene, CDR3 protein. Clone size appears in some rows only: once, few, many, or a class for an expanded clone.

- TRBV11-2 CASSANPGQHEKLFF
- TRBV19 CASKGTGRSEKLFF
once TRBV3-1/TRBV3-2 CATGPTYLGTEAFF
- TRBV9 CASSVGRNTEAFF
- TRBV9 CASSVWAGGGDTQYF
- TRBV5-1 CASSPDRAVERFF
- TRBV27 CASSKDREYNSPLHF
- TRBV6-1 CASSEAQGGNTIYF
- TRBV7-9 CASRGFRVNEKLFF
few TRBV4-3 CASSQEVARYSGNTIYF
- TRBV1 CTSSQGTSGGRSYEQYF
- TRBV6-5 CASSYSPQGLGSPLHF
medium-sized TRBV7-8 CASSLATGTGGAGGYTF
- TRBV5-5 CASSSQGAPVGYGYTF
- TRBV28 CASSSLRGLGAHQPQHF
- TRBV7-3 CASSFWQYF
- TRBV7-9 CASSLHSGGTYTYNEQFF
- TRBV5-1 CASSLGGGALTDTQYF
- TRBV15 CATSRDQGPSSYEQYF
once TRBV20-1 CSAKLEHEQFF
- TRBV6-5 CASSLSLYGYTF
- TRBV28 CASEPRGGYGYTF
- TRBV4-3 CASSQGEIGGYNEQFF
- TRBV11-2 CASSRAGGTDTQYF
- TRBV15 CATSRDAAGGFTGELFF
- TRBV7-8 CASSLGRLNEQFF
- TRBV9 CASSVEGRGGADTQYF
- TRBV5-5 CASSFNYEQYF
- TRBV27 CASRLTGGLSSGNTIYF
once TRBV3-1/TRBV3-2 CASSHRQGPQSPLHF
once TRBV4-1 CASSQREGDTEAFF
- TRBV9 CASSRQGTYNEQFF
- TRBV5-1 CASSPGLAGVTDTQYF
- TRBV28 CASSPSGQGSGGYTF
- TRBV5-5 CASSLVYGTNTGELFF
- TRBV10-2 CASSESPTFTDTQYF
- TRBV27 CASRVRGAPREQFF
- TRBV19 CATTRGQVNTEAFF
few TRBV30 CAWSFMGQVDGYTF
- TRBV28 CASAPPREEETQYF